Presented here are 26 T cell receptor beta chains from one specimen sequenced in a study of blood T cell repertoires in COVID-19. Sequencing was performed with immunoSEQ multiplex PCR; in TCRdb, only in-frame clones are kept and a portion is missing. Among a few hundred thousand clones listed, roughly 89% were seen once. The sequencing input was PBMCs or T cells enriched from blood (not recorded which). These receptor sequences come from a woman aged 45-65 years who had recovered from COVID-19.

The chain carries TRBV5-1 and TRBJ1-2; D ambiguous. The V gene lost 1 base and the J gene lost 6 bases, with 7 bases spanning the gap. The CDR3 contains 12 residues. Germline values: CDR1 SGHRS, CDR2 YFSETQ. The CDR3 protein is CASSLHGDGYTF. The CDR3 DNA follows: TGCGCCAGCAGCTTGCACGGAGATGGCTACACCTTC.

About this clone: A junction boundary mismatches the germline segment, possibly from a read error. CDR3 in amino acids: CASSLNSDRRNTGELFF. The CDR3 DNA sequence: TGTGCTAGCAGCTTAAATTCGGACAGGCGAAACACCGGGGAGCTGTTTTTT. The gene calls are TRBV7-7 and TRBJ2-2; TRBD1 matches 7 bases. The CDR3 contains 17 residues. The germline CDR1 and CDR2 sequences are SSHAT and FNYEAQ (reference sequence).

The CDR3 DNA reads as TGCGCCAGCAGTGTTGGCCCCGAGCAGTACTTC. Translation gives CASSVGPEQYF. The chain has TRBV10-2 and TRBJ2-7; D is unclear. Trimming removed 4 bases at V and 6 bases at J, with 7 bases between. The CDR3 runs to 11 residues. Germline loops: CDR1 WSHSY, CDR2 SAAADI.

This sequence joins TRBV5-1 and TRBJ2-1, with 9 bases fitting TRBD2. The CDR3 covers 18 residues. V shed 1 base, J shed 4 bases, and the junction held 12 bases outside the gene matches. Germline V gives CDR1 SGHRS, CDR2 YFSETQ. Here the CDR3 DNA reads TGCGCCAGCAGCTTGTATGGGACTAGCTCCCTAAGTTACAATGAGCAGTTCTTC. It encodes CASSLYGTSSLSYNEQFF.

To note about this clone: One junction end does not reproduce the germline sequence, and a read error may be involved. The chain links TRBV11-2 to TRBJ2-5, with D perhaps TRBD2 (7 bases). The CDR3 consists of 17 residues. Germline-derived CDR1 and CDR2 are SGHAT and FQNNGV. The chain's CDR3 is CANSFRGPAGGGGTQYF. The DNA of the CDR3 is TGTGCCAACAGCTTTCGGGGTCCGGCCGGGGGAGGGGGGACCCAGTACTTC.

The J gene is TRBJ2-5, the V gene TRBV29-1; TRBD1 aligns across 8 bases. Germline lookup yields CDR1 SQVTM and CDR2 ANQGSEA. There are 12 residues in the CDR3. The V gene end was trimmed by 4 bases and the J gene end by 7 bases; junction bases not matched to a gene: 5. CDR3 nucleotide sequence: TGCAGCGTTGGTCAGGGGGCTGGGACCCAGTACTTC. Amino acid sequence: CSVGQGAGTQYF.

This sequence joins TRBV6-5 and TRBJ1-5; D perhaps matches TRBD1 (5 bases). V lost 4 bases and J lost 4, with 11 bases in between. The germline V gene encodes CDR1 MNHEY and CDR2 SVGAGI. The CDR3 contains 14 residues. Written as DNA, the CDR3 is TGTGCCAGCAGTTCAGGGTTAGGAAATCAGCCCCAGCATTTT. Translated: CASSSGLGNQPQHF.

The chain joins TRBV18 to TRBJ1-1; 7 bases agree with TRBD1. This CDR3 is built from 15 residues. V trimming: 1 base; J trimming: 1 base; junction bases outside the gene matches: 3. CDR1 is KGHSH and CDR2 is LQKENI in the germline V gene. This CDR3 reads CASSPLGQWNTEAFF. As DNA, the CDR3 is TGTGCCAGCTCACCACTGGGACAGTGGAACACTGAAGCTTTCTTT.

This clone was seen only once. The chain recombines TRBV27 with TRBJ1-4; 9 bases align to TRBD1. Germline values: CDR1 MNHEY, CDR2 SMNVEV (reference sequence). With V trimmed by 5 bases and J by 7 bases, 14 bases remained unmatched. The CDR3 runs 17 residues. The CDR3 is CASSTYRGRVVGEKLFF. Here the CDR3 DNA reads TGTGCCAGCAGTACTTACAGGGGGCGAGTTGTCGGTGAAAAACTGTTTTTT.

The table lists this clone with a count of one. The chain joins TRBV30 to TRBJ2-7, with 8 bases aligning to TRBD2. Germline assignment: CDR1 GTSNPN and CDR2 SVGIG (reference sequence). The V gene end was trimmed by 0 bases and the J gene end by 7 bases; junction bases not matched to a gene: 2. CDR3 size: 12 residues. CDR3 in DNA: TGTGCCTGGAGTGTACGGGGGGGGGAGCAGTACTTC. It yields the protein CAWSVRGGEQYF.

This clone was picked up one time. This chain connects TRBV7-2 to TRBJ1-5, with D possibly TRBD1 on 5 matching bases. The CDR3 is 17 residues long. The V gene's germline CDR1 is SGHTA and CDR2 FQGNSA. Trimming stripped 1 base from V and 2 bases from J, with 15 bases between. The CDR3, as DNA: TGTGCCAGCAGCTTAGACCGACAGATTTTGGGCAATCAGCCCCAGCATTTT. Residues: CASSLDRQILGNQPQHF.

V gene TRBV5-8 combines with J gene TRBJ1-4; D possibly corresponds to TRBD1 (6 bases). CDR3 length: 16 residues. Trimming cost V 5 bases and J 6 bases, with 20 bases left between them. Germline CDR1 is SGHTS and CDR2 is YDEGEE. CDR3: CASSFDTGSSDEKLFF. The CDR3 nucleotides read TGTGCCAGCAGTTTTGATACAGGGTCTTCGGATGAAAAACTGTTTTTT.

This chain links TRBV4-2 with TRBJ2-7, with 7 bases fitting TRBD2. The CDR3 totals 13 residues. The V gene's germline CDR1 is LGHNA and CDR2 YNFKEQ. The J segment lost 3 bases and the V segment lost 1 base, leaving 0 bases of the junction unmatched. CDR3 in amino acids: CASSQGTSYEQYF. In DNA, the CDR3 is TGTGCCAGCAGCCAAGGGACTAGCTACGAGCAGTACTTC.

The chain uses TRBV27 and TRBJ1-2; weak D call: TRBD1 (6 bases). V gave up 5 bases and J gave up 5 bases, with 24 bases separating them. The CDR3 has 17 amino acids. Germline V gene data show CDR1 as MNHEY and CDR2 as SMNVEV (reference sequence). In nucleotides, the CDR3 is TGTGCCAGCAGTCCCAGTGCGTTGGCGGGGGGCGGATATGGCTACACCTTC. This gives the protein CASSPSALAGGGYGYTF.

The V call is TRBV2, the J call TRBJ1-2; D remains ambiguous. The CDR3 is 14 amino acids. The germline CDR1 and CDR2 sequences are SNHLY and FYNNEI. Trimming shortened V by 1 base and J by 6 bases, and 12 bases separated the two germline ends. The CDR3 is CASSEGNSIHGYTF. The CDR3 bases are TGTGCCAGCAGTGAAGGTAACAGTATCCATGGCTACACCTTC.

The V and J genes are TRBV5-1 and TRBJ1-1; D gene ambiguous. This CDR3 is built from 13 residues. Germline V gene sequence: CDR1 SGHRS, CDR2 YFSETQ. Trimming took off 1 base at V and 7 bases at J, with 11 bases between the two ends. CDR3 amino acids: CASSLSGEFEAFF. The DNA of the CDR3 is TGCGCCAGCAGCTTGAGTGGGGAGTTTGAAGCTTTCTTT. The full variable domain, its missing parts supplied by reference TRBV5-1 and TRBJ1-1, is KAGVTQTPRYLIKTRGQQVTLSCSPISGHRSVSWYQQTPGQGLQFLFEYFSETQRNKGNFPGRFSGRQFSNSRSEMNVSTLELGDSALYLCASSLSGEFEAFFGQGTRLTVV.

This chain joins TRBV6-1 and TRBJ1-4; 8 bases map to TRBD1. Trimming took 3 bases from V and 8 from J; bases not matched to a gene: 5. This CDR3 has 14 amino acids. The V gene's germline CDR1 is MNHNS and CDR2 SASEGT. This CDR3 reads CASSDQGAWEKLFF. CDR3 DNA sequence: TGTGCCAGCAGTGATCAGGGGGCGTGGGAAAAACTGTTTTTT.

The rearrangement joins TRBV7-2 to TRBJ1-4; D uncertain. V lost 5 bases, J lost 7 bases, and 17 bases lay in between. Germline V gene data show CDR1 as SGHTA and CDR2 as FQGNSA. The CDR3 extends over 15 amino acids. CDR3 region: CASSASPLSGEKLFF. CDR3 nucleotides: TGTGCCAGCAGCGCCTCCCCCCTTTCCGGTGAAAAACTGTTTTTT.

The rearrangement uses TRBV27 and TRBJ1-4; D perhaps matches TRBD1 (5 bases). The germline V gene encodes CDR1 MNHEY and CDR2 SMNVEV (reference sequence). V was clipped by 6 bases and J by 5 bases, with 16 bases between them. The CDR3 totals 15 residues. The CDR3 DNA sequence: TGTGCCAGCAGCTTACTAGGGGCCCCCAATGAAAAACTGTTTTTT. It specifies CASSLLGAPNEKLFF. Supplemented by reference TRBV27 and TRBJ1-4, the full variable domain reads EAQVTQNPRYLITVTGKKLTVTCSQNMNHEYMSWYRQDPGLGLRQIYYSMNVEVTDKGDVPEGYKVSRKEKRNFPLILESPSPNQTSLYFCASSLLGAPNEKLFFGSGTQLSVL.

The chain is built from TRBV30 and TRBJ1-5; unclear D gene. Germline CDR1 GTSNPN, CDR2 SVGIG (reference sequence). CDR3 size: 12 residues. V was pared by 8 bases and J by 9 bases, with 17 bases between. The CDR3 DNA is TGTGCCCCGGACTCAGGTATTAGGCCCCAGCATTTT. It translates to CAPDSGIRPQHF. Filled out from reference TRBV30 and TRBJ1-5, the complete variable domain reads SQTIHQWPATLVQPVGSPLSLECTVEGTSNPNLYWYRQAAGRGLQLLFYSVGIGQISSEVPQNLSASRPQDRQFILSSKKLLLSDSGFYLCAPDSGIRPQHFGDGTRLSIL.

The chain combines TRBV27 with TRBJ2-3, with D possibly matching TRBD1 (6 bases). Germline V gives CDR1 MNHEY, CDR2 SMNVEV (reference sequence). The CDR3 is made up of 14 amino acids. V was pared by 5 bases and J by 3 bases, with 12 bases between. CDR3 sequence (DNA): TGTGCCAGCAGTCCCATTACAGGGACAGATACGCAGTATTTT. Protein product: CASSPITGTDTQYF.

This clone was seen a single time. The J gene is TRBJ1-5, the V gene TRBV2; D is possibly TRBD1 (5 bases). Looked up from germline, CDR1 is SNHLY and CDR2 is FYNNEI. Trimming pared 7 bases from V and 3 bases from J, leaving 10 bases between. The length of the CDR3 is 13 residues. CDR3: CASIPGYNQPQHF. DNA of the CDR3: TGTGCCAGCATCCCAGGGTACAATCAGCCCCAGCATTTT.

The chain carries TRBV14 and TRBJ1-2, with a weak D call TRBD1 (6 bases). The CDR3 loop spans 15 amino acids. Per the germline V gene, CDR1 is SGHDN and CDR2 is FVKESK. V was cut by 5 bases and J by 2 bases, with 15 bases left in between. The CDR3 is CASSALEGVNYGYTF. The CDR3 coding sequence is TGTGCCAGCAGCGCCCTTGAGGGGGTGAACTATGGCTACACCTTC.

A single count supports this clone. The rearrangement links TRBV3-1 (or the pseudogene TRBV3-2) to TRBJ1-2, with TRBD1 matching over 7 bases. V was clipped by 8 bases and J by 8 bases; unmatched bases: 17. This CDR3 is built from 15 residues. From germline, CDR1 is LGHDT and CDR2 YNNKEL (reference sequence). In DNA form, the CDR3 reads TGTGCCAGCGCCGGCGTAGACAGGGAACCTATAGGCTACACCTTC. It yields the protein CASAGVDREPIGYTF.

This clone was seen a handful of times. V gene TRBV4-2 combines with J gene TRBJ1-6, with 7 bases lining up with TRBD1. CDR1 is LGHNA and CDR2 is YNFKEQ in the germline V gene. This CDR3 region has 14 residues. The junction had 3 bases not matched to a gene; V was cut back by 4 bases and J by 6 bases. Here the CDR3 reads CASSPGQVNSPLHF. In DNA, the CDR3 is TGTGCCAGCAGCCCAGGACAGGTTAATTCACCCCTCCACTTT.

The gene calls are TRBV11-1 and TRBJ2-2; D not certain. The CDR3 is made up of 14 amino acids. CDR1 is SGHAT, CDR2 FQDESV, per germline (reference sequence). The ends were cut back, 2 bases at V and 5 bases at J, with 9 bases in the middle. The CDR3: CASSLQPGTGELFF. The CDR3 DNA sequence: TGTGCCAGCAGCTTACAGCCAGGAACCGGGGAGCTGTTTTTT.